The rows below give T cell receptor beta chains drawn from one sample of a study of CD8 T cells in ankylosing spondylitis. TCRdb reprocessed the 5' RACE reads with MiXCR, giving one entry per CDR3 protein. The data show hundreds of thousands of distinct CDR3 sequences, with roughly a tenth seen just once and 21% held by the top ten. Material: blood, either unsorted or a sorted T cell fraction (not recorded which). These receptors were obtained from a male donor with ankylosing spondylitis or in good health (not recorded which). CDR3s include the opening cysteine and the closing phenylalanine or tryptophan. D genes are given only for firm matches. A clone size is listed for some rows: how often the clone was seen (once, few, many), or a class if it is expanded.

>TRBJ2-3|TRBD1|TRBV5-1|.
TGCGCCAGCAGTTCGACAGGGGTGGTAGATACGCAGTATTTT
CASSSTGVVDTQYF
>TRBJ2-1|.|TRBV20-1|.
TGCAGTGCTAGAGGAACATACAATGAGCAGTTCTTC
CSARGTYNEQFF
>TRBJ1-6|.|TRBV9|many
TGTGCCAGCAGCCAGTTCTTAGACAGCGGGTCTTCACCCCTCCACTTT
CASSQFLDSGSSPLHF
>TRBJ1-2|TRBD1|TRBV24-1|many
TGTGCCACCCGGTTCGGGACAGGCCGCGAGGCACACTATGGCTACACCTTC
CATRFGTGREAHYGYTF
>TRBJ2-1|TRBD1|TRBV7-8|.
TGTGCCAGCAGCTGGAGAGTATTTCCGGGACAGGGAGGGTACAATGAGCAGTTCTTC
CASSWRVFPGQGGYNEQFF
>TRBJ2-7|.|TRBV7-2|many
TGTGCCAGCAGCTTAGTCCTCGGGAACTCCTACGAGCAGTACTTC
CASSLVLGNSYEQYF
>TRBJ1-3|.|TRBV15|few
TGTGCCACCAGCAGAGATCTAGCGGGCTCTGGAAACACCATATATTTT
CATSRDLAGSGNTIYF
>TRBJ2-3|TRBD2|TRBV15|many
TGTGCCACCAGCAGAGACCCGGGACTAGGGGCCGGCACAGATACGCAGTATTTT
CATSRDPGLGAGTDTQYF
>TRBJ1-5|.|TRBV7-9|.
TGTGCCAGCAGCTTAAGTCAAGACAATCAGCCCCAGCATTTT
CASSLSQDNQPQHF
>TRBJ2-2|.|TRBV6-1|few
TGTGCCAGCAGTGAAGTACAGGGGAGGTCCGCCGGGGAGCTGTTTTTT
CASSEVQGRSAGELFF
>TRBJ2-5|.|TRBV5-1|many
TGCGCCAGCAGGCCAGGGGCCCAGTACTTC
CASRPGAQYF
>TRBJ2-7|.|TRBV6-5|few
TGTGCCAGCAGTTACTCTACAGGGCCCCTCTACGAGCAGTACTTC
CASSYSTGPLYEQYF
>TRBJ2-1|TRBD2|TRBV7-9|.
TGTGCCAGCAGCCTCGAAGTTAGCGGGGAAAGTGAGCAGTTCTTC
CASSLEVSGESEQFF
>TRBJ1-1|.|TRBV5-1|many
TGCGCCAGCAGCTTGGATCCTTCGACTGAAGCTTTCTTT
CASSLDPSTEAFF
>TRBJ2-5|.|TRBV5-1|few
TGCGCCAGCAGCTTCCCCTTTGGAGGGGAGGACCAGTACTTC
CASSFPFGGEDQYF
>TRBJ2-3|.|TRBV4-2|many
TGTGCCAGCAGCCAAGATCGACTAGATACGCAGTATTTT
CASSQDRLDTQYF
>TRBJ2-3|.|TRBV29-1|many
TGCAGCGTTGAAGAATGGAGGGGCACAGGATCCACAGATACGCAGTATTTT
CSVEEWRGTGSTDTQYF
>TRBJ2-6|TRBD2|TRBV12-3/TRBV12-4|.
TGTGCCAGCAGTCCTCTTCCTAGCGGGGGGAGCGGGGCCAACGTCCTGACTTTC
CASSPLPSGGSGANVLTF
>TRBJ1-2|.|TRBV5-1|many
TGCGCCAGCAGCTTGGACGGGACTGTAGAAGGTGGCTACACCTTC
CASSLDGTVEGGYTF
>TRBJ1-5|.|TRBV7-6|many
TGTGCCAGCAGCTTAGCGGTCGCAGGGCGAAATCAGCCCCAGCATTTT
CASSLAVAGRNQPQHF
>TRBJ2-5|.|TRBV5-1|few
TGCGCCAGCAGCTTCGGTGGACGGAGGAGGTCTGAGACCCAGTACTTC
CASSFGGRRRSETQYF
>TRBJ2-3|.|TRBV7-8|.
TGTGCCAGCAGGCTAGGCAGCACAGATACGCAGTATTTT
CASRLGSTDTQYF